This TCR beta chain was identified in a study of Ad26.COV2.S vaccination and SARS-CoV-2 variants. Trimming took off 4 bases at V and 7 bases at J, with 10 bases between the two ends. This CDR3 region has 11 residues. In germline, CDR1 is SQVTM, CDR2 ANQGSEA. This clone was recorded at least ten times. The target antigen is unknown. The table came from immunoSEQ multiplex PCR; TCRdb's copy has only in-frame clones and leaves some out. The sample contains over 400,000 clones, roughly 90% of which appear only once. The treatment here: about 20 received Ad26.COV2.S at low or high dose, single or two shots; five or six received placebo; per-sample allocation not given. Repertoires come from day 63 after the first vaccine or placebo injection. In Boston, an adult donor aged 18-55 years took part. General study findings and limits: Total T cell responses may have been underestimated by the TCR breadth and depth analyses.

V and J are TRBV29-1 and TRBJ1-2, with D uncertain. The TCR was taken from a person aged 18 to 59 who received the Ad26.COV2.S COVID-19 vaccine or a placebo. Sequences were derived from peripheral blood, sampled in a trial of Ad26.COV2.S vaccine versus placebo. This CDR3 is CSVAWASGYTF. The CDR3 coding sequence is TGCAGCGTTGCTTGGGCTTCTGGCTACACCTTC. Variable domain in full (rest from reference TRBV29-1 and TRBJ1-2): SAVISQKPSRDICQRGTSLTIQCQVDSQVTMMFWYRQQPGQSLTLIATANQGSEATYESGFVIDKFPISRPNLTFSTLTVSNMSPEDSSIYLCSVAWASGYTFGSGTRLTVV.